The rows below give T cell receptor beta chains drawn from one sample of a study of identical twins. From the 5' RACE reads, TCRdb called clonotypes with MiXCR, one entry per CDR3 protein. The table lists some 500,000 distinct CDR3 sequences, nearly 10% of them singletons. The sample also formed part of further work on yellow fever vaccine responses in identical twins.

The specimen was PBMCs. All receptors come from a woman under 30 in good health. The CDR3 runs from the conserved cysteine through the conserved F or W. A D gene is named only where the DNA matches it firmly. Size is stated for part of the rows, as once, few or many counts, or as a class when the clone is expanded.

j_gene | v_gene | len | d_gene | abundance | CDR3aa | CDR3nt
TRBJ2-5 | TRBV5-1 | 16 | . | . | CASSLIGGAIGETQYF | TGCGCCAGCAGCTTGATTGGGGGCGCGATCGGAGAGACCCAGTACTTC
TRBJ2-3 | TRBV20-1 | 16 | TRBD2 | many | CSARVTSGGAVDTQYF | TGCAGTGCTAGAGTAACTAGCGGGGGGGCTGTAGATACGCAGTATTTT
TRBJ2-5 | TRBV15 | 15 | TRBD1 | . | CATSRSTGGQETQYF | TGTGCCACCAGCCGGTCGACAGGGGGCCAAGAGACCCAGTACTTC
TRBJ2-7 | TRBV6-2/TRBV6-3 | 14 | . | many | CASTRLEGAYEQYF | TGTGCCAGCACCCGACTAGAGGGAGCTTACGAGCAGTACTTC
TRBJ2-7 | TRBV6-2/TRBV6-3 | 15 | TRBD1 | few | CASSPGTGGFYEQYF | TGTGCCAGCAGTCCCGGGACAGGGGGCTTCTACGAGCAGTACTTC
TRBJ1-6 | TRBV7-8 | 15 | TRBD1 | few | CASSSWTGKNSPLHF | TGTGCCAGCAGCTCCTGGACAGGGAAGAATTCACCCCTCCACTTT
TRBJ2-7 | TRBV29-1 | 11 | . | few | CSVGEGREQYF | TGCAGCGTTGGCGAAGGACGCGAGCAGTACTTC
TRBJ2-2 | TRBV6-5 | 14 | TRBD2 | many | CASSLAGGGGELFF | TGTGCCAGCAGCTTAGCGGGAGGCGGCGGGGAGCTGTTTTTT
TRBJ2-1 | TRBV30 | 16 | . | . | CAWSVSIRVSYNEQFF | TGTGCCTGGAGTGTCAGTATCAGGGTCTCCTACAATGAGCAGTTCTTC
TRBJ2-5 | TRBV6-1 | 15 | TRBD2 | many | CASTTLAGGRETQYF | TGTGCCAGCACAACCTTAGCGGGAGGACGGGAGACCCAGTACTTC
TRBJ2-2 | TRBV5-1 | 16 | . | few | CASAPLTASSAGELFF | TGCGCCAGCGCCCCGTTGACAGCCTCCAGCGCCGGGGAGCTGTTTTTT
TRBJ2-7 | TRBV7-6 | 13 | . | . | CASSTGGGLEQYF | TGTGCCAGCAGCACAGGGGGGGGGCTCGAGCAGTACTTC
TRBJ2-7 | TRBV21-1 | 19 | . | few | CASSKGVAVEREGRLEQYF | TGTGCCAGCAGCAAAGGGGTGGCGGTGGAGCGGGAGGGCCGATTGGAGCAGTACTTC
TRBJ2-7 | TRBV20-1 | 14 | TRBD2 | . | CSARVPAGVREQYF | TGCAGTGCTAGAGTCCCAGCGGGAGTGCGGGAGCAGTACTTC
TRBJ2-5 | TRBV14 | 15 | . | few | CASIQRRADQETQYF | TGTGCCAGCATACAGAGGAGGGCCGATCAAGAGACCCAGTACTTC
TRBJ2-7 | TRBV6-2/TRBV6-3 | 14 | . | many | CASSRQVIPYEQYF | TGTGCCAGCAGCCGACAGGTAATCCCCTACGAGCAGTACTTC
TRBJ2-2 | TRBV29-1 | 13 | . | . | CSVRTLNTGELFF | TGCAGCGTTCGGACCCTAAACACCGGGGAGCTGTTTTTT
TRBJ2-6 | TRBV18 | 15 | . | few | CASSSGTPGANVLTF | TGTGCCAGCTCATCCGGGACTCCTGGGGCCAACGTCCTGACTTTC
TRBJ1-1 | TRBV28 | 14 | . | few | CASSSGWGRTEAFF | TGTGCCAGCAGTTCTGGGTGGGGAAGGACTGAAGCTTTCTTT
TRBJ2-7 | TRBV29-1 | 13 | TRBD1 | few | CSVGGQGGDEQYF | TGCAGCGTTGGGGGACAGGGGGGGGACGAGCAGTACTTC
TRBJ2-3 | TRBV20-1 | 14 | . | . | CSAGVGDLTDTQYF | TGCAGTGCTGGGGTGGGGGACCTCACAGATACGCAGTATTTT
TRBJ2-2 | TRBV20-1 | 16 | . | few | CSAGLLDRSNTGELFF | TGCAGTGCTGGCTTACTGGACCGATCGAACACCGGGGAGCTGTTTTTT
TRBJ2-1 | TRBV4-2 | 17 | . | few | CASSQEGPGNIYNEQFF | TGTGCCAGCAGTCAAGAAGGTCCGGGAAACATTTACAATGAGCAGTTCTTC
TRBJ1-1 | TRBV6-1 | 15 | . | many | CASSGPQGPSAEAFF | TGTGCCAGCAGTGGACCACAGGGCCCTAGTGCTGAAGCTTTCTTT
TRBJ2-1 | TRBV5-1 | 15 | TRBD2 | few | CASSLHASGRDEQFF | TGCGCCAGCAGCTTGCATGCTAGCGGGAGGGATGAGCAGTTCTTC
TRBJ2-2 | TRBV24-1 | 16 | TRBD1 | . | CATSDDRGLVTGELFF | TGTGCCACCAGCGATGACAGGGGGCTGGTCACCGGGGAGCTGTTTTTT
TRBJ2-6 | TRBV7-2 | 14 | . | . | CATSGYSGANVLTF | TGTGCCACCTCCGGATACTCTGGGGCCAACGTCCTGACTTTC
TRBJ2-7 | TRBV11-2 | 17 | . | many | CASSLDGGPAISYEQYF | TGTGCCAGCAGCTTAGATGGGGGGCCAGCGATTTCCTACGAGCAGTACTTC
TRBJ1-1 | TRBV7-2 | 13 | . | few | CASRLVTGYEAFF | TGTGCCAGCAGACTAGTAACAGGGTACGAAGCTTTCTTT
TRBJ2-1 | TRBV6-2/TRBV6-3 | 12 | . | many | CASSPTIPEQFF | TGTGCCAGCAGCCCGACTATTCCTGAGCAGTTCTTC
TRBJ2-3 | TRBV6-1 | 15 | . | . | CASSDGDWGTDTQYF | TGTGCCAGCAGTGACGGGGATTGGGGCACAGATACGCAGTATTTT
TRBJ2-7 | TRBV2 | 14 | . | few | CASSDGEPRYEQYF | TGTGCCAGCAGTGACGGGGAGCCTCGATACGAGCAGTACTTC
TRBJ2-2 | TRBV15 | 17 | TRBD1 | many | CATSRGQGALVTGELFF | TGTGCCACCAGCAGAGGGCAGGGGGCTCTTGTCACCGGGGAGCTGTTTTTT
TRBJ2-3 | TRBV11-2 | 15 | TRBD2 | medium-sized | CASSPTSGVRDTQYF | TGTGCCAGCAGCCCCACTAGCGGGGTGAGAGATACGCAGTATTTT
TRBJ2-7 | TRBV28 | 13 | . | . | CASSVLRSYEQYF | TGTGCCAGCAGTGTCCTTCGATCCTACGAGCAGTACTTC
TRBJ1-1 | TRBV6-1 | 13 | TRBD1 | . | CASNRQGNTEAFF | TGTGCCAGCAATAGACAGGGAAACACTGAAGCTTTCTTT
TRBJ2-4 | TRBV4-2 | 14 | . | many | CASSQRGAKNIQYF | TGTGCCAGCAGCCAAAGAGGGGCCAAAAACATTCAGTACTTC
TRBJ2-1 | TRBV4-3 | 15 | TRBD1 | many | CASSQGTGAGNEQFF | TGCGCCAGCAGCCAGGGCACAGGGGCCGGCAATGAGCAGTTCTTC
TRBJ2-5 | TRBV10-3 | 18 | . | . | CAISGAVSDVPTPETQYF | TGTGCCATCAGTGGCGCCGTGAGTGACGTACCTACTCCGGAGACCCAGTACTTC
TRBJ2-7 | TRBV12-3/TRBV12-4 | 16 | TRBD1 | many | CASSYPTGTGPLLQYF | TGTGCCAGCAGCTACCCTACCGGGACAGGGCCCCTTCTGCAGTACTTC
TRBJ2-5 | TRBV29-1 | 14 | . | many | CSVDRGAFQETQYF | TGCAGCGTTGATCGAGGGGCGTTTCAAGAGACCCAGTACTTC
TRBJ2-3 | TRBV10-3 | 13 | TRBD2 | . | CAIGASGQDTQYF | TGTGCCATCGGAGCTAGCGGACAAGATACGCAGTATTTT
TRBJ2-1 | TRBV24-1 | 19 | . | many | CATSDSGRVGMSMSDEQFF | TGTGCCACCAGTGATTCGGGAAGGGTAGGAATGTCGATGAGCGATGAGCAGTTCTTC
TRBJ2-7 | TRBV7-2 | 13 | . | few | CASSFSGTGEQYF | TGTGCCAGCAGCTTCTCGGGGACGGGGGAGCAGTACTTC
TRBJ2-1 | TRBV25-1 | 14 | TRBD1 | few | CASKTGGAYNEQFF | TGTGCCAGCAAAACAGGGGGCGCCTACAATGAGCAGTTCTTC
TRBJ2-5 | TRBV7-2 | 15 | . | few | CASSSRGGRRETQYF | TGTGCCAGCAGCTCAAGGGGGGGTCGCCGGGAGACCCAGTACTTC
TRBJ2-3 | TRBV5-1 | 15 | TRBD2 | many | CASRGRGETTDTQYF | TGCGCCAGCAGGGGTCGGGGGGAGACGACAGATACGCAGTATTTT
TRBJ2-7 | TRBV5-1 | 15 | . | few | CASSLAGQQPYEQYF | TGCGCCAGCAGCTTGGCCGGACAGCAACCATACGAGCAGTACTTC
TRBJ1-1 | TRBV7-9 | 14 | . | many | CASSPSGIVPEAFF | TGTGCCAGCAGTCCCTCGGGGATCGTGCCTGAAGCTTTCTTT
TRBJ2-3 | TRBV7-9 | 14 | TRBD2 | few | CASSSRGSTDTQYF | TGTGCCAGCAGCTCGCGGGGGTCCACAGATACGCAGTATTTT
TRBJ2-1 | TRBV19 | 13 | TRBD2 | . | CASSYGGANEQFF | TGTGCCAGTAGTTACGGGGGGGCTAATGAGCAGTTCTTC
TRBJ2-7 | TRBV25-1 | 16 | . | few | CASSEGWALQGYEQYF | TGTGCCAGCAGTGAAGGTTGGGCCCTCCAAGGGTACGAGCAGTACTTC
TRBJ2-5 | TRBV20-1 | 17 | TRBD2 | few | CSARDVSPTSAQETQYF | TGCAGTGCTAGAGATGTATCTCCGACTAGCGCCCAAGAGACCCAGTACTTC
TRBJ2-1 | TRBV4-2 | 18 | . | . | CASSQDSQGTQISGGQFF | TGTGCCAGCAGCCAAGATAGTCAGGGGACGCAAATCTCCGGTGGGCAGTTCTTC
TRBJ2-7 | TRBV12-3/TRBV12-4 | 13 | . | . | CASSPWVAYEQYF | TGTGCCAGCAGCCCATGGGTAGCCTACGAGCAGTACTTC